Judged by abundance, the clone carrying this T cell receptor (beta chain) is medium-sized. Its target is unknown. The read stops 3 residues short of the end of the CDR3; the missing end is completed from the germline J gene. These data belong to a study of T cell clonality in common variable immunodeficiency. Study-wide results and limits: Reportedly, TCR beta sequences from common variable immunodeficiency showed fewer deletions and N-nucleotide insertions.

Measured with immunoSEQ multiplex PCR; TCRdb has only the in-frame clones, and not every one. The sample includes under 15,000 clones, none of them occurring once. Germline V gives CDR1 MGHRA, CDR2 YSYEKL. Trimming at V came to 0 bases and at J to 8 bases, leaving 7 bases not matched to a gene. The CDR3 totals 16 residues. This clonotype was sampled from a human donor with common variable immunodeficiency. Sequencing used peripheral blood mononuclear cells. The gene calls are TRBV4-1 and TRBJ2-1, with 10 bases matching TRBD2. The CDR3 spells CASSQDQRGGRDEQFF. The sequenced CDR3 bases are TGCGCCAGCAGCCAAGATCAGCGGGGGGGGAGGGATGAG.